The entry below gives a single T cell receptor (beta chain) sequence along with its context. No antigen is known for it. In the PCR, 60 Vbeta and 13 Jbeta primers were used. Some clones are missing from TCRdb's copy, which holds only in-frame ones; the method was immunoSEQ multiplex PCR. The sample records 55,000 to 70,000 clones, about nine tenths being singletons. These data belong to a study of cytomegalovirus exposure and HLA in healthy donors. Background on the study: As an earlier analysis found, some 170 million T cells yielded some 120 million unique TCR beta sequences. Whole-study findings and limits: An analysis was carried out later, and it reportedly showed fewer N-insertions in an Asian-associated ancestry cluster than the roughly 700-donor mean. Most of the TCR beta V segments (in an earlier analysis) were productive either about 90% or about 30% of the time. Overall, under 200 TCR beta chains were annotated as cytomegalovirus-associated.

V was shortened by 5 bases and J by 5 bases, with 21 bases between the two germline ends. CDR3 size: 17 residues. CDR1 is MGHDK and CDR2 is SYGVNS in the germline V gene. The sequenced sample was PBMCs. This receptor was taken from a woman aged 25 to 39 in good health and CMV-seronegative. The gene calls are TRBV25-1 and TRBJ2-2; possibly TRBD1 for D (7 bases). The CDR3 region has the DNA TGTGCCAGCAGTACCCATGGAGAGGGGGCGGGGACCGGGGAGCTGTTTTTT. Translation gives CASSTHGEGAGTGELFF.